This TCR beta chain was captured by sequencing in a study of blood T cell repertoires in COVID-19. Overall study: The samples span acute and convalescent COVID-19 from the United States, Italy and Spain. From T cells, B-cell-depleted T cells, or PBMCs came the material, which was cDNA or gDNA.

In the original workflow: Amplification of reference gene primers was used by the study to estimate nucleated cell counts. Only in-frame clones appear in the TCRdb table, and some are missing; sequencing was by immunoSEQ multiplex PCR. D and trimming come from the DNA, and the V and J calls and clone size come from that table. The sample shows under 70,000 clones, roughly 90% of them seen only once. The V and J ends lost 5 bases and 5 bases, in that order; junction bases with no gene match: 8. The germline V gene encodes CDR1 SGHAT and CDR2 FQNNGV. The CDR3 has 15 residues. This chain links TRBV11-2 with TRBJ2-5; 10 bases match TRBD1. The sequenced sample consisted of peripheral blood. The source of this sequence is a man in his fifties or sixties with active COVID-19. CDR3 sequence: CASSLGQGVVETQYF. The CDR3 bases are TGTGCCAGCAGCCTTGGACAGGGGGTGGTGGAGACCCAGTACTTC.